A single sample gave rise to the 9 T cell receptor beta chains below, sequenced in a study of blood T cell repertoires in COVID-19. Using immunoSEQ multiplex PCR, the repertoire was profiled, and TCRdb retains in-frame clones only, with some absent. The sample includes some 26,000 clones, about 88% of them seen just once. Material for sequencing was peripheral blood. The receptors were gathered from a man in his 70s with active COVID-19.

This chain links TRBV9 with TRBJ1-6, with D possibly TRBD1 on 5 matching bases. V was pared by 4 bases and J by 10 bases, with 21 bases between. CDR1 is SGDLS and CDR2 is YYNGEE in the germline V gene. The CDR3 extends over 16 amino acids. CDR3 sequence: CASSSSSGPGESPLHF. The CDR3 coding sequence is TGTGCCAGCAGCTCGTCGTCCGGGCCGGGGGAGTCACCCCTCCACTTT.

This chain connects TRBV7-9 to TRBJ1-1, with TRBD1 matching 8 bases. Germline V gene data show CDR1 as SEHNR and CDR2 as FQNEAQ (reference sequence). J was trimmed by 2 bases and V by 7 bases; bases with no gene match: 6. The CDR3 is made up of 14 amino acids. The CDR3 reads CASTLGQANTEAFF. CDR3 in DNA: TGTGCCAGCACCTTGGGACAGGCTAACACTGAAGCTTTCTTT. The entire variable domain, with the rest obtained from reference TRBV7-9 and TRBJ1-1, is as follows: DTGVSQNPRHKITKRGQNVTFRCDPISEHNRLYWYRQTLGQGPEFLTYFQNEAQLEKSRLLSDRFSAERPKGSFSTLEIQRTEQGDSAMYLCASTLGQANTEAFFGQGTRLTVV.

The chain couples TRBV27 to TRBJ2-6; D unresolved. CDR3 length: 15 amino acids. V was cut by 0 bases and J by 0 bases, with 3 bases left in between. Germline CDR1 MNHEY, CDR2 SMNVEV (reference sequence). CDR3 loop: CASSLSLSGANVLTF. The CDR3 nucleotides read TGTGCCAGCAGTTTATCCCTCTCTGGGGCCAACGTCCTGACTTTC.

This sequence joins TRBV19 and TRBJ2-1, with TRBD1 matching 11 bases. J gave up 2 bases and V 3 bases, and 6 bases lay outside the gene matches. CDR1 and CDR2 (germline): LNHDA, SQIVND (reference sequence). This CDR3 spans 17 amino acids. The CDR3 here is CASSISDRGPPYNEQFF. CDR3 in DNA: TGTGCCAGTAGTATCTCGGACAGGGGGCCCCCCTACAATGAGCAGTTCTTC.

This chain joins TRBV6-1 and TRBJ1-6; 10 bases agree with TRBD1. Trimming at V came to 2 bases and at J to 6 bases, leaving 1 base not matched to a gene. Germline CDR1 is MNHNS and CDR2 is SASEGT. The CDR3 extends over 15 amino acids. The CDR3 here is CASSEWDRGNSPLHF. CDR3 coding DNA: TGTGCCAGCAGTGAATGGGACAGGGGTAATTCACCCCTCCACTTT.

The table lists this clone with a few counts. The V call is TRBV3-1 (or the pseudogene TRBV3-2), the J call TRBJ2-1; the D gene is possibly TRBD2 (6 bases). Germline CDR1 reads LGHDT; CDR2 reads YNNKEL (reference sequence). This CDR3 spans 13 amino acids. V lost 2 bases and J 9 bases, leaving 11 bases between the germline ends. The CDR3 DNA reads as TGTGCCAGCAGCCAATCACTAGCCACTGAGCAGTTCTTC. Amino acids: CASSQSLATEQFF.

The chain recombines TRBV3-1 (or the pseudogene TRBV3-2) with TRBJ2-1, with 8 bases aligning to TRBD2. Germline V gene data show CDR1 as LGHDT and CDR2 as YNNKEL (reference sequence). The CDR3 has 16 amino acids. Trimming cost V 1 base and J 2 bases; bases outside gene matches: 4. CDR3 DNA: TGTGCCAGCAGCCAAGGGTTGCGGGGGGCCTACAATGAGCAGTTCTTC. As protein: CASSQGLRGAYNEQFF.

This clone showed up just once. The J gene is TRBJ1-1, the V gene TRBV6-5; no clear D gene. Per the germline V gene, CDR1 is MNHEY and CDR2 is SVGAGI. The CDR3 totals 13 residues. Deletions cut 7 bases from V and 10 bases from J, with 19 bases between. The CDR3 sequence: CASISGPRGRAFF. In DNA, the CDR3 is TGTGCCAGCATCTCCGGGCCCCGAGGGAGAGCTTTCTTT.

The chain uses TRBV4-2 and TRBJ2-1; TRBD1 matches at 8 bases. The germline V gene encodes CDR1 LGHNA and CDR2 YNFKEQ. Trimming at V came to 0 bases and at J to 1 base, leaving 2 bases not matched to a gene. The CDR3 has 16 residues. The DNA for the CDR3 is TGTGCCAGCAGCCAAGATTGGACAGGGTCCTACAATGAGCAGTTCTTC. Amino acids: CASSQDWTGSYNEQFF.